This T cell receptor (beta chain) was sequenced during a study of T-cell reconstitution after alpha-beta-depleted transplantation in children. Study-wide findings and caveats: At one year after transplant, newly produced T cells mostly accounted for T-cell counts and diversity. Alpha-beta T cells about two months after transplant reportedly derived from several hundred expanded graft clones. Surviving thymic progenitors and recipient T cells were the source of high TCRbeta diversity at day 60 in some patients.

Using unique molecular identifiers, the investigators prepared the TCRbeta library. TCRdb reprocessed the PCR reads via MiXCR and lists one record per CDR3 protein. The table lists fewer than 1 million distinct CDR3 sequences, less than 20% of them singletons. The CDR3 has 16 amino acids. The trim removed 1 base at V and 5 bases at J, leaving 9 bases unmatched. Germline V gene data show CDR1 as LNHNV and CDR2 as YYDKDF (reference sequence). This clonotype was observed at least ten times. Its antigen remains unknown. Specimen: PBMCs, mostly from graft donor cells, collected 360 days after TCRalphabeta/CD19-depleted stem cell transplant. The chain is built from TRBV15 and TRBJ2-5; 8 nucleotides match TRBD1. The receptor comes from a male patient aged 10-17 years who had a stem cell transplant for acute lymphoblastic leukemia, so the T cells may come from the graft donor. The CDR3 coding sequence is TGTGCCACCAGCAGAGCCTCGGGACAGGCTTCGGAGACCCAGTACTTC. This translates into CATSRASGQASETQYF.